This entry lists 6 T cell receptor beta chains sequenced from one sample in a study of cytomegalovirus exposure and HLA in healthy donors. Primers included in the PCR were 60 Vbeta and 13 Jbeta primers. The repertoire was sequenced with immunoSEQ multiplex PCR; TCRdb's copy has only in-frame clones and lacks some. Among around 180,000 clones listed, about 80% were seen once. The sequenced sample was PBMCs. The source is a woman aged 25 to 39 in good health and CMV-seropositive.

The CDR3 reads CASGSGDGGKETQYF. CDR3 coding DNA: TGTGCTAGTGGTTCAGGGGATGGGGGTAAAGAGACCCAGTACTTC. The J gene is TRBJ2-5, the V gene TRBV12-5; D perhaps matches TRBD1 (6 bases). The germline CDR1 and CDR2 sequences are LGHNT and FRNRAP. V was shortened by 4 bases and J by 3 bases, with 15 bases between the two germline ends. This CDR3 is 15 amino acids long.

The CDR3 bases are TGTGCCAGCAGCTTAGGACTAGAGTCCTACAATGAGCAGTTCTTC. Protein: CASSLGLESYNEQFF. The V and J genes are TRBV13 and TRBJ2-1; D is possibly TRBD2 (5 bases). Germline values: CDR1 PRHDT, CDR2 FYEKMQ (reference sequence). This CDR3 comprises 15 residues. With 0 bases removed from V and 1 base from J, the gap between germline ends came to 7 bases.

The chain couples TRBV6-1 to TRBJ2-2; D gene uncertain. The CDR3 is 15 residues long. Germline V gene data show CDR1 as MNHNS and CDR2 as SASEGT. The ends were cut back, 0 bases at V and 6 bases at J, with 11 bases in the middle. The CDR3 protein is CASSEAPSEAGELFF. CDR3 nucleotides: TGTGCCAGCAGTGAAGCGCCTAGTGAGGCCGGGGAGCTGTTTTTT.

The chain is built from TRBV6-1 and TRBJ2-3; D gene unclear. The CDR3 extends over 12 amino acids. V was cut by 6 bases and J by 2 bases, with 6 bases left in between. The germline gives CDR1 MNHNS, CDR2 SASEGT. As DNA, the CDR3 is TGTGCCAGCAGCACAGACACAGATACGCAGTATTTT. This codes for CASSTDTDTQYF.

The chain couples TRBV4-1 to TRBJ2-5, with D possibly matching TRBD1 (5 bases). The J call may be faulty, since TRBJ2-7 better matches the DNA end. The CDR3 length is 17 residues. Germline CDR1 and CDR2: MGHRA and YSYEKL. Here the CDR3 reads CASSQGVLGVVNYEQYF. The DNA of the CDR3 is TGCGCCAGCAGCCAAGGGGTTTTAGGGGTAGTAAACTACGAGCAGTACTTC.

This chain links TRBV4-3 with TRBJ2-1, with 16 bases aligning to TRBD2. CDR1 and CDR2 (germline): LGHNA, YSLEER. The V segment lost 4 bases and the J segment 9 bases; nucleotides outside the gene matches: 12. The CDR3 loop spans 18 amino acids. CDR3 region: CASSPGTSGRGVTGEQFF. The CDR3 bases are TGCGCCAGCAGCCCCGGGACTAGCGGGAGGGGGGTGACTGGTGAGCAGTTCTTC.